This T cell receptor beta chain was found in a study of cytomegalovirus exposure and HLA in healthy donors. The CDR3 sequence is 14 residues long. V shed 1 base and J shed 4 bases, with 10 bases lying between them. Germline V gene data show CDR1 as MGHDK and CDR2 as SYGVNS. Data came from immunoSEQ multiplex PCR; TCRdb stores just in-frame clones and leaves some out. This sample has fewer than 150,000 clones, with around 85% found just once. Material for sequencing was PBMCs. The receptor's source is a man between 18 and 29 years old in good health and CMV-seropositive. The chain combines TRBV25-1 with TRBJ1-1; D is uncertain. The CDR3 loop is CASSEWQEGTEAFF. As DNA, the CDR3 is TGTGCCAGCAGTGAATGGCAGGAGGGCACTGAAGCTTTCTTT.